This T cell receptor beta chain emerged from a study of T cell responses to AZD1222 COVID-19 vaccine. Clones were read by immunoSEQ multiplex PCR, and TCRdb kept only the in-frame ones, dropping some. This sample yields 29,000 or so clones, of which 93% are seen a single time; more than 8% belongs to the top ten. The CDR3 contains 12 residues. V shed 6 bases and J shed 5 bases, with 11 bases lying between them. Regarding this clone: The antigen is not known.

Study results and caveats: White British people made up most donors, females outnumbered males, and clonal diversity was possibly underestimated. Vaccine-associated CD4 TCRs spanned spike, dominant at 160-218 and 743-854. Following two doses of AZD1222, Spike-specific TCR breadth and depth rose. Repertoires were obtained solely post-peak T cell response.

The sequencing here drew on peripheral blood, taken on day 0 of AZD1222 vaccination. V and J are TRBV12-3 or TRBV12-4 and TRBJ2-7; D is perhaps TRBD1 (6 bases). The TCR was taken from an adult in good health. CDR3 residues: CASRGPGDEQYF. The DNA of the CDR3 is TGTGCCAGCAGGGGACCAGGGGACGAGCAGTACTTC.